This TCR beta chain was captured by sequencing in a study of vaccination and CD4 T cells after COVID-19. In the study overall: Control cultures received a CEFX pool, an HIV-1 Nef pool, or no peptide.

The CDR3 sequence is 13 residues long. CDR1 and CDR2 (germline): DFQATT, SNEGSKA (reference sequence). To note about this clonotype: The antigen is undetermined. The junction shows a germline mismatch at one end, possibly a read error.

Cultured CD4+ T-cell DNA underwent Oncomine TCR Beta short-read sequencing. TCRdb independently ran MiXCR on the PCR reads; one entry per CDR3 protein. In the table there are some 16,000 distinct CDR3 sequences, roughly half of which are singletons. The study's findings and limits: Among those convalescent, a median roughly 90% of reactive clones emerged solely post-vaccination.

Noted treatment: approximately 9-day PBMC culture with coronavirus spike peptide pools or control peptides (ViraFEST assay). Peptide-pool expansion of antigen-specific T cells preceded TCR sequencing in ViraFEST. The rearrangement uses TRBV20-1 and TRBJ2-7; TRBD1 aligns across 7 bases. Sequencing was done on a sample of CD4+ T cells from blood, cultured in vitro. This clonotype originated in a human donor who had recovered from COVID-19. The CDR3, as DNA: TGCAGTGCCAGAGGGGACAGAAACAACGAGCAGTACTTC. As protein: CSARGDRNNEQYF.